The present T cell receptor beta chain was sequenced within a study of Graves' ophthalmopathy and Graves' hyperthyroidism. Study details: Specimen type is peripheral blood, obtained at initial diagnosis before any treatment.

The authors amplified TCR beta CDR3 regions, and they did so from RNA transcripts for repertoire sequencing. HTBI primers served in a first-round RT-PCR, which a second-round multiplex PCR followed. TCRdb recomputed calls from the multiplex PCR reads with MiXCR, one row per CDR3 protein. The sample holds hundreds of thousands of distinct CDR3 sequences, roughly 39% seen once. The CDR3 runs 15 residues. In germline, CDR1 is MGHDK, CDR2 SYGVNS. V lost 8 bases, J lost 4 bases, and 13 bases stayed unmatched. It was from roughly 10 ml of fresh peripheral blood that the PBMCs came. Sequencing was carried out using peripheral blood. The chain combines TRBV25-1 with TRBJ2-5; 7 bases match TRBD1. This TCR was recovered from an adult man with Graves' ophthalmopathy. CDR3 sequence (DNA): TGTGCCAGCTCCCCCCCCGGGACAGAGATAGAGACCCAGTACTTC. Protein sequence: CASSPPGTEIETQYF.